The sequence of this TCR beta chain was determined in a study of long-term antiretroviral therapy in people with HIV. The CDR3 consists of 16 residues. The V gene's germline CDR1 is MNHEY and CDR2 SMNVEV (reference sequence). Trimming cost V 6 bases and J 0 bases, with 15 bases left between them. The authors ran the immunoSEQ assay, v3.0, at survey level. Per-sample TRB depth target: about 35,000-55,000 T-cell genomes. The protocol was immunoSEQ multiplex PCR, while the TCRdb copy is restricted to in-frame clones and leaves out a portion. The sample yields tens of thousands of clones, roughly three quarters seen once. Without exception, participants with HIV were treated in the United States. Findings of the study overall: Versus controls, repertoires in people with HIV had narrower CDR3 length ranges. With ART, diversity went up but was still lower than in transplant donor controls.

About this clone: Its antigen is still unknown.

The chain uses TRBV27 and TRBJ1-5; D unresolved. The input for sequencing was unsorted PBMCs, taken 1.1 years before starting antiretroviral therapy. This sequence originates from a woman between 40 and 50 years old with HIV. The CDR3 is CASRPSGWYSNQPQHF. Written as DNA, the CDR3 is TGTGCCAGCAGGCCCTCGGGCTGGTATAGCAATCAGCCCCAGCATTTT.